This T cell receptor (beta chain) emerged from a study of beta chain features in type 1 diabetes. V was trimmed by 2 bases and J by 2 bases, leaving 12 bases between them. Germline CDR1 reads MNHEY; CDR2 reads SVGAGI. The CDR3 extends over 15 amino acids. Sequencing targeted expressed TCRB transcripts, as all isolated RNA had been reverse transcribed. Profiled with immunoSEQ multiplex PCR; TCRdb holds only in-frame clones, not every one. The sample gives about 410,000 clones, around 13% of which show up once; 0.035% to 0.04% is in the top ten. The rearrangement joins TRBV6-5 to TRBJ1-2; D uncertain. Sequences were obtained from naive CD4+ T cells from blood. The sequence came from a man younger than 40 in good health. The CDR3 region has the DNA TGTGCCAGCAGTTACGGCGGAATTTCGAACTATGGCTACACCTTC. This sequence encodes CASSYGGISNYGYTF.